These 4 T cell receptor beta chains were all obtained from the same sample, sequenced in a study of ipilimumab plus nivolumab after autologous stem cell transplantation. Some clones are missing from TCRdb's copy, which holds only in-frame ones; the method was immunoSEQ multiplex PCR. The sample lists around 84,000 clones, 83% seen once, with roughly 2% in the top ten. Sequencing used PBMCs, obtained in a trial of ipilimumab plus nivolumab as post-transplant consolidation. The receptors come from a male donor with diffuse large B-cell lymphoma.

Worth noting for this clone: In the same sample, other DNA sequences code for this CDR3. The chain has TRBV29-1 and TRBJ1-2; 8 bases fit TRBD1. The CDR3 is made up of 12 amino acids. V lost 4 bases and J lost 5; bases outside the gene matches: 3. CDR1 and CDR2 (germline): SQVTM, ANQGSEA. The DNA of the CDR3 is TGCAGCGTTGTAACAGGGGGATATGGCTACACCTTC. The encoded protein is CSVVTGGYGYTF.

The chain joins TRBV18 to TRBJ1-2, with 9 bases fitting TRBD1. Germline V gives CDR1 KGHSH, CDR2 LQKENI. The CDR3 is 15 amino acids. The J segment lost 4 bases and the V segment lost 3 bases, leaving 6 bases of the junction unmatched. The CDR3 spells CASSPFDRGVYGYTF. The CDR3 DNA is TGTGCCAGCTCACCTTTTGACAGGGGGGTCTATGGCTACACCTTC.

A single count supports this clone. The CDR3 region has the DNA TGTGCCAGCAGCAACCGACAGGGTGGCGGCGAGCAGTACTTC. Amino acids: CASSNRQGGGEQYF. The J gene is TRBJ2-7, the V gene TRBV13; 7 positions agree with TRBD1. The CDR3 length is 14 residues. Trimming cost V 5 bases and J 6 bases; bases outside gene matches: 10. Per the germline V gene, CDR1 is PRHDT and CDR2 is FYEKMQ (reference sequence).

This clone was counted only a few times. V gene TRBV4-1 combines with J gene TRBJ2-3; tentative D call: TRBD1 (5 bases). The CDR3 spans 15 residues. The germline V gene has CDR1 MGHRA and CDR2 YSYEKL. V was shortened by 4 bases and J by 0 bases, with 11 bases between the two germline ends. For the CDR3, the DNA is TGCGCCAGCAGCCTCCGCACAGGTAGCACAGATACGCAGTATTTT. As protein: CASSLRTGSTDTQYF.